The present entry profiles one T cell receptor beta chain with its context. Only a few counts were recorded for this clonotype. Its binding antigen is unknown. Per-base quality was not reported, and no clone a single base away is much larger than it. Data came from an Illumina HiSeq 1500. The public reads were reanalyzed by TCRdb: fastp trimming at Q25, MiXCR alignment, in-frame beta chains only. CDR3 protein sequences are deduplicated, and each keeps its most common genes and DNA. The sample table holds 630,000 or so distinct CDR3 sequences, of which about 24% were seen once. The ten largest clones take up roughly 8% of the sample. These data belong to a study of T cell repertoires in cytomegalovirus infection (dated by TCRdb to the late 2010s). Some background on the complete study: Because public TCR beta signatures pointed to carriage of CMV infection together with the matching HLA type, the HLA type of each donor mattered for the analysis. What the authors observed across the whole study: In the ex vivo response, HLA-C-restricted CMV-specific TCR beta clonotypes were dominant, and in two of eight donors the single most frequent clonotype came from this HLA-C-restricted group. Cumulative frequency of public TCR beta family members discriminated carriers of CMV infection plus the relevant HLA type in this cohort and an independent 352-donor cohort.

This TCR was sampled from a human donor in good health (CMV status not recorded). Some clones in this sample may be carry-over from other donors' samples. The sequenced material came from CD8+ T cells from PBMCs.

The DNA reads as follows: TGTGCCAGCAGTTCGAGGGGATTCCAAGAGACCCAGTACTTC. Its product reads: CASSSRGFQETQYF. This sequence uses TRBV12-3 or TRBV12-4 and TRBJ2-5; the D gene could be either TRBD1 or TRBD2, each agreeing at 5 bases. Trimming costs V 4 bases and J 1 base, and their ends lie 10 bases apart. From its cysteine to its phenylalanine, the CDR3 spans 14 amino acids. The only DNA kept is the CDR3, 42 bases in frame from the first base.